Below are 10 T cell receptor beta chains sequenced from a single sample in a study of CD8 T cells in ankylosing spondylitis. Study-wide findings and caveats: Ankylosing spondylitis blood appeared to carry a characteristic TCR beta motif of roughly eight highly homologous variants.

For these receptors, no antigen is known. Each CDR3 protein is one row after TCRdb ran MiXCR on the 5' RACE reads. The sample includes 700,000 to 1,000,000 distinct CDR3 sequences, approximately 10% seen only once; the top ten take approximately 0.51%. The sample taken for sequencing was blood, either unsorted or a sorted T cell fraction (not recorded which). These TCRs come from a male donor with ankylosing spondylitis.

The chain carries TRBV5-6 and TRBJ2-3; 13 bases are shared with TRBD2. The CDR3 extends over 16 amino acids. Germline values: CDR1 SGHDT, CDR2 YYEEEE. The V and J ends lost 6 bases and 3 bases, in that order; junction bases with no gene match: 7. In DNA, the CDR3 is TGTGCCAGCAACAGACTAGCGGGGGGTTGGACAGATACGCAGTATTTT. Amino acids: CASNRLAGGWTDTQYF.

This clonotype was recorded many times. The gene calls are TRBV6-5 and TRBJ2-3; the D is unclear. Germline V gene sequence: CDR1 MNHEY, CDR2 SVGAGI. The CDR3 contains 13 residues. Trimming cost V 2 bases and J 4 bases, with 7 bases left between them. The CDR3 protein is CASSYVNSDTQYF. The DNA of the CDR3 is TGTGCCAGCAGTTACGTCAATTCAGATACGCAGTATTTT.

A few counts support this clonotype. V and J are TRBV5-1 and TRBJ2-4; TRBD1 agrees at 10 bases. Trimming cost V 4 bases and J 8 bases; bases outside gene matches: 6. This CDR3 is built from 14 residues. Germline-derived CDR1 and CDR2 are SGHRS and YFSETQ. CDR3 amino acids: CASSRTGGGYIQYF. The CDR3 DNA reads as TGCGCCAGCAGCAGGACAGGGGGAGGTTACATTCAGTACTTC. The whole variable domain, remainder taken from reference TRBV5-1 and TRBJ2-4, is KAGVTQTPRYLIKTRGQQVTLSCSPISGHRSVSWYQQTPGQGLQFLFEYFSETQRNKGNFPGRFSGRQFSNSRSEMNVSTLELGDSALYLCASSRTGGGYIQYFGAGTRLSVL.

The V and J genes are TRBV20-1 and TRBJ2-7; 8 nucleotides match TRBD2. The germline V gene has CDR1 DFQATT and CDR2 SNEGSKA (reference sequence). The CDR3 covers 14 residues. With V trimmed by 1 base and J by 4 bases, 6 bases remained unmatched. CDR3 amino acids: CSARVGSGNYEQYF. The CDR3 DNA follows: TGCAGTGCTAGAGTCGGTAGCGGGAATTACGAGCAGTACTTC.

This sequence joins TRBV6-5 and TRBJ1-3, with TRBD1 as a possible D gene (5 bases). V shed 2 bases and J shed 9 bases, with 26 bases lying between them. From germline, CDR1 is MNHEY and CDR2 SVGAGI. This CDR3 has 18 residues. DNA for the CDR3: TGTGCCAGCAGTTACCGTCCGCAGATCGGAGGGGCTCTGTCCACCATATATTTT. Residues: CASSYRPQIGGALSTIYF.

This chain uses TRBV7-2 with TRBJ1-1; D is perhaps TRBD1 (5 bases). V lost 5 bases to trimming and J lost 0 bases, with 16 bases between them. CDR1 is SGHTA, CDR2 FQGNSA, per germline. The CDR3 covers 16 residues. The CDR3 here is CASSGAPMVMNTEAFF. In nucleotides, the CDR3 is TGTGCCAGCAGCGGGGCCCCCATGGTGATGAACACTGAAGCTTTCTTT.

The rearrangement joins TRBV20-1 to TRBJ2-2; the D gene is possibly TRBD1 (6 bases). The CDR3 extends over 15 amino acids. Per germline, CDR1 DFQATT and CDR2 SNEGSKA (reference sequence). With 6 bases removed from V and 6 bases from J, the gap between germline ends came to 20 bases. CDR3 sequence (DNA): TGCAGTGCCCCCCCCTTACAGGGACGGGCCGGGGAGCTGTTTTTT. This codes for CSAPPLQGRAGELFF.

Of note for this clonotype: This may be a read error, as it is one base from a much larger clone. For the CDR3, the DNA is TGCAGCGCCCGGGACAGGGTACAGGACGAGCAGTACTTC. This codes for CSARDRVQDEQYF. The V gene is TRBV29-1, the J gene TRBJ2-7; 9 nucleotides line up with TRBD1. CDR1 is SQVTM, CDR2 ANQGSEA, per germline. The CDR3 totals 13 residues. J gave up 5 bases and V 7 bases, and 9 bases lay outside the gene matches.

This clonotype was seen at least ten times. The gene calls are TRBV29-1 and TRBJ1-1; maybe TRBD1 (6 bases). Per germline, CDR1 SQVTM and CDR2 ANQGSEA. The CDR3 contains 13 residues. Trimming removed 7 bases at V and 1 base at J, with 13 bases between. The CDR3 region is CSARGQENTEAFF. In DNA, the CDR3 is TGCAGCGCCAGGGGTCAGGAGAACACTGAAGCTTTCTTT. Full variable domain (outside the CDR3, taken from reference TRBV29-1 and TRBJ1-1): SAVISQKPSRDICQRGTSLTIQCQVDSQVTMMFWYRQQPGQSLTLIATANQGSEATYESGFVIDKFPISRPNLTFSTLTVSNMSPEDSSIYLCSARGQENTEAFFGQGTRLTVV.

This clonotype was detected many times. The chain carries TRBV7-2 and TRBJ1-2; perhaps TRBD1 as D (5 bases). The CDR3 runs 16 residues. Trimming stripped 3 bases from V and 1 base from J, with 15 bases between. CDR1 and CDR2 from the germline V gene are SGHTA and FQGNSA. Here the CDR3 DNA reads TGTGCCAGCAGCTTGAGAGGGGCGACCCTTAACTATGGCTACACCTTC. Translating it yields CASSLRGATLNYGYTF.